These 32 T cell receptor beta chains came from one sample sequenced in a study of identical twins. TCRdb reanalysed the 5' RACE reads using MiXCR and keeps one entry per CDR3 protein. The sample lists about 530,000 distinct CDR3 sequences; 12% to 15% were seen once. This sample also belongs to another study, concerning yellow fever vaccine responses in identical twins.

Input material: CD4+ T cells sorted from blood. The source of these receptors is a woman between 18 and 29 years old in good health.

V usage is TRBV10-3 and J usage is TRBJ2-3, with TRBD2 matching 7 bases. J gave up 1 base and V 0 bases, and 7 bases lay outside the gene matches. The CDR3 sequence is 17 residues long. Germline V gives CDR1 ENHRY, CDR2 SYGVKD. The CDR3 region is CAISESRLAVRTDTQYF. For the CDR3, the DNA is TGTGCCATCAGTGAGTCGCGGCTAGCGGTTCGCACAGATACGCAGTATTTT.

This clonotype came up a few times. As DNA, the CDR3 is TGCAGTGCTAGAAGGCCAGGACAGAACACTGAAGCTTTCTTT. Amino acids: CSARRPGQNTEAFF. This rearrangement joins TRBV20-1 to TRBJ1-1; weak D call: TRBD1 (5 bases). Trimming took 2 bases from V and 1 from J, leaving 11 bases between them. The germline V gene has CDR1 DFQATT and CDR2 SNEGSKA (reference sequence). CDR3 size: 14 residues.

The chain joins TRBV2 to TRBJ2-3; possibly TRBD1 or TRBD2 for D (5 bases each). V was pared by 8 bases and J by 0 bases, with 9 bases between. CDR3 length equals 13 residues. The V gene's germline CDR1 is SNHLY and CDR2 FYNNEI. The CDR3 here is CASAGASTDTQYF. CDR3 nucleotides: TGTGCCAGCGCCGGGGCTAGCACAGATACGCAGTATTTT. The variable domain in full, with the rest retrieved from reference TRBV2 and TRBJ2-3, is EPEVTQTPSHQVTQMGQEVILRCVPISNHLYFYWYRQILGQKVEFLVSFYNNEISEKSEIFDDQFSVERPDGSNFTLKIRSTKLEDSAMYFCASAGASTDTQYFGPGTRLTVL.

This clonotype was counted many times. The chain employs TRBV28 and TRBJ2-3, with D tentatively TRBD1 or TRBD2 (5 bases each). Trimming pared 7 bases from V and 3 bases from J, leaving 20 bases between. This CDR3 spans 16 amino acids. Germline CDR1 reads MDHEN; CDR2 reads SYDVKM. CDR3 DNA sequence: TGTGCCAGCATTCCCCCCTCGGGGCCGATAACAGATACGCAGTATTTT. Protein product: CASIPPSGPITDTQYF.

This clonotype has a handful of counts. V is TRBV10-3 and J is TRBJ2-5; 8 positions agree with TRBD1. The CDR3 runs 13 residues. Germline assignment: CDR1 ENHRY and CDR2 SYGVKD. V shed 11 bases and J 2 bases; nucleotides not matched to a gene: 7. The CDR3, as DNA: TGTGCCGCGAACGACAGGGGTCAAGAGACCCAGTACTTC. This codes for CAANDRGQETQYF.

As DNA, the CDR3 is TGCGCCGGGAAACAGGGAGAGACCGGGGAGCTGTTTTTT. This codes for CAGKQGETGELFF. The V gene is TRBV5-1, the J gene TRBJ2-2; D might be TRBD1 (6 bases). There are 13 residues in the CDR3. The germline V and J ends were trimmed by 10 bases and 5 bases, with 15 bases remaining between them. The germline V gene encodes CDR1 SGHRS and CDR2 YFSETQ.

The chain links TRBV15 to TRBJ1-4, with 11 bases aligning to TRBD1. The ends lost 3 bases at V and 0 bases at J; junction bases unmatched: 0. This CDR3 region has 16 residues. The germline CDR1 and CDR2 sequences are LNHNV and YYDKDF (reference sequence). CDR3 DNA sequence: TGTGCCACCAGCAGGGACAGGGGGCCAACTAATGAAAAACTGTTTTTT. It specifies CATSRDRGPTNEKLFF.

This clonotype turned up a few times. The chain couples TRBV7-7 to TRBJ2-7; no reliable D call. There are 14 residues in the CDR3. Germline CDR1 and CDR2: SSHAT and FNYEAQ (reference sequence). Trimming took off 0 bases at V and 2 bases at J, with 8 bases between the two ends. This chain's CDR3 is CASSLALATYEQYV. The DNA of the CDR3 is TGTGCCAGCAGCTTAGCTTTGGCAACCTACGAGCAGTACGTC.

This clonotype was observed at least ten times. CDR3 coding DNA: TGCAGTGCTAGGGCAGGGAAAGAGACCCAGTACTTC. It translates to CSARAGKETQYF. The genes are TRBV20-1 and TRBJ2-5; tentatively, D is TRBD1 (5 bases). The CDR3 length is 12 residues. CDR1 is DFQATT and CDR2 is SNEGSKA in the germline V gene (reference sequence). The V end was cut by 3 bases, the J end by 3 bases, with 8 bases between.

Only a few counts were recorded for this clonotype. V is TRBV9 and J is TRBJ2-1, with a weak D call TRBD2 (6 bases). The CDR3 length is 16 residues. Trimming took 1 base from V and 6 from J, leaving 17 bases between them. Germline values: CDR1 SGDLS, CDR2 YYNGEE. The CDR3 protein is CASSVSSGLRSNEQFF. The CDR3, as DNA: TGTGCCAGCAGCGTATCCTCGGGACTTCGGAGCAATGAGCAGTTCTTC.

This chain links TRBV7-9 with TRBJ2-1; D is possibly TRBD1 or TRBD2 (5 bases each). CDR1 SEHNR and CDR2 FQNEAQ come from the germline V gene (reference sequence). V was clipped by 3 bases and J by 7 bases, with 16 bases between them. This CDR3 spans 15 amino acids. This CDR3 is CASSFRVPGMNEQFF. As DNA, the CDR3 is TGTGCCAGCAGCTTCAGGGTACCCGGGATGAATGAGCAGTTCTTC. The variable domain in full, completed from reference TRBV7-9 and TRBJ2-1, reads DTGVSQNPRHKITKRGQNVTFRCDPISEHNRLYWYRQTLGQGPEFLTYFQNEAQLEKSRLLSDRFSAERPKGSFSTLEIQRTEQGDSAMYLCASSFRVPGMNEQFFGPGTRLTVL.

This chain links TRBV19 with TRBJ2-5, with 7 bases fitting TRBD2. In germline, CDR1 is LNHDA, CDR2 SQIVND (reference sequence). Trimming removed 3 bases from V and 2 bases from J; junction bases left unmatched: 9. CDR3 length equals 16 residues. Here the CDR3 reads CASSMLRTSSQETQYF. The CDR3 nucleotides are TGTGCCAGTAGTATGTTGCGGACTAGTAGTCAAGAGACCCAGTACTTC.

The chain combines TRBV6-1 with TRBJ2-7; 8 nucleotides line up with TRBD2. CDR3 size: 15 residues. J lost 0 bases, V lost 5 bases, and 6 bases had no gene match. The germline CDR1 and CDR2 sequences are MNHNS and SASEGT. The DNA for the CDR3 is TGTGCCAGCAGTCTCGGGGGGGACTTCTCCTACGAGCAGTACGTC. Protein: CASSLGGDFSYEQYV.

The chain has TRBV10-2 and TRBJ2-2, with TRBD2 matching over 9 bases. The CDR3 has 14 amino acids. The V segment lost 10 bases and the J segment 6 bases; nucleotides outside the gene matches: 9. Germline CDR1 WSHSY, CDR2 SAAADI. CDR3 nucleotide sequence: TGCGCCACCGGGCGGACTAGCGCCCCCGGGGAGCTGTTTTTT. Translated, it gives CATGRTSAPGELFF.

Many counts were recorded for this clonotype. The chain uses TRBV20-1 and TRBJ2-5; D gene uncertain. V was clipped by 3 bases and J by 5 bases, with 7 bases between them. CDR3 length equals 11 residues. The V gene's germline CDR1 is DFQATT and CDR2 SNEGSKA (reference sequence). CDR3 sequence: CSARETETQYF. Here the CDR3 DNA reads TGCAGTGCTAGGGAAACGGAGACCCAGTACTTC.

V is TRBV2 and J is TRBJ2-1, with 9 bases identical to TRBD1. The CDR3 spans 15 residues. V trimming: 6 bases; J trimming: 4 bases; junction bases outside the gene matches: 7. Germline values: CDR1 SNHLY, CDR2 FYNNEI. The CDR3 DNA follows: TGTGCCAGCAGGCTACAGGGGGCCAATTACAATGAGCAGTTCTTC. It codes for CASRLQGANYNEQFF.

V usage is TRBV12-3 or TRBV12-4 and J usage is TRBJ2-1; perhaps TRBD2 as D (6 bases). The ends were cut back, 6 bases at V and 3 bases at J, with 15 bases in the middle. The CDR3 contains 15 residues. Here the CDR3 reads CASSPSAENYNEQFF. The CDR3 DNA reads as TGTGCCAGCAGCCCTAGCGCGGAGAACTACAATGAGCAGTTCTTC.

This clonotype turned up a few times. The rearrangement uses TRBV3-1 and TRBJ2-5; D gene uncertain. Germline loops: CDR1 LGHDT, CDR2 YNNKEL (reference sequence). V lost 4 bases, J lost 7 bases, and 19 bases lay in between. The CDR3 contains 15 residues. CDR3 amino acids: CASSPPPDISGTQYF. CDR3 in DNA: TGTGCCAGCAGCCCTCCACCCGACATTTCTGGGACCCAGTACTTC.

This clonotype was picked up a small number of times. The rearrangement uses TRBV7-2 and TRBJ2-3; TRBD1 aligns across 8 bases. The CDR3 totals 16 residues. V shed 4 bases, J shed 6 bases, and the junction held 12 bases outside the gene matches. The germline CDR1 and CDR2 sequences are SGHTA and FQGNSA. CDR3 DNA: TGTGCCAGCAGCTCAGGGGGCCTGGCACCACACGATACGCAGTATTTT. The encoded protein is CASSSGGLAPHDTQYF. Looking up the rest from reference TRBV7-2 and TRBJ2-3 gives the full variable domain: GAGVSQSPSNKVTEKGKDVELRCDPISGHTALYWYRQSLGQGLEFLIYFQGNSAPDKSGLPSDRFSAERTGGSVSTLTIQRTQQEDSAVYLCASSSGGLAPHDTQYFGPGTRLTVL.

In this sample, this clonotype turned up a few times. The chain links TRBV7-8 to TRBJ2-3; no clear D. CDR3 length: 14 amino acids. Germline lookup yields CDR1 SGHVS and CDR2 FQNEAQ. V lost 5 bases, J lost 2 bases, and 11 bases lay in between. CDR3 amino acids: CASSPDHLTDTQYF. The CDR3 nucleotides read TGTGCCAGCAGCCCAGACCACCTCACAGATACGCAGTATTTT. The whole variable domain, filled in from reference TRBV7-8 and TRBJ2-3, reads GAGVSQSPRYKVAKRGQDVALRCDPISGHVSLFWYQQALGQGPEFLTYFQNEAQLDKSGLPSDRFFAERPEGSVSTLKIQRTQQEDSAVYLCASSPDHLTDTQYFGPGTRLTVL.

This clonotype was seen a handful of times. The V gene is TRBV29-1, the J gene TRBJ2-5, with D possibly matching TRBD1 (6 bases). The germline V gene encodes CDR1 SQVTM and CDR2 ANQGSEA. The ends were cut back, 4 bases at V and 3 bases at J, with 6 bases in the middle. The CDR3 sequence is 11 residues long. The CDR3: CSVGTEETQYF. CDR3 nucleotides: TGCAGCGTTGGGACAGAAGAGACCCAGTACTTC.

V gene TRBV7-6 combines with J gene TRBJ2-2; possibly TRBD1 or TRBD2 for D (5 bases each). There are 16 residues in the CDR3. Germline CDR1 and CDR2: SGHVS and FNYEAQ. V lost 1 base and J lost 4, with 13 bases in between. The CDR3 reads CASSLGSGTGTGELFF. The DNA of the CDR3 is TGTGCCAGCAGCTTAGGGTCGGGGACCGGCACCGGGGAGCTGTTTTTT.

The rearrangement joins TRBV4-1 to TRBJ2-5; 7 positions match TRBD2. Germline V gene lookup returns CDR1 MGHRA and CDR2 YSYEKL. The CDR3 consists of 17 residues. J was trimmed by 0 bases and V by 1 base; bases with no gene match: 8. DNA of the CDR3: TGCGCCAGCAGCCAAGGCCCTGGGGGGGGGTACCAAGAGACCCAGTACTTC. It yields the protein CASSQGPGGGYQETQYF.

In this sample, this clonotype turned up a few times. The V and J genes are TRBV20-1 and TRBJ2-3; D remains ambiguous. The CDR3 is 16 residues long. The ends were cut back, 6 bases at V and 0 bases at J, with 19 bases in the middle. Germline CDR1 DFQATT, CDR2 SNEGSKA (reference sequence). The CDR3 loop is CSATAMTHYSTDTQYF. The CDR3 DNA follows: TGCAGTGCCACCGCGATGACCCACTATAGCACAGATACGCAGTATTTT.

V gene TRBV7-6 combines with J gene TRBJ2-1, with 14 positions matching TRBD2. Germline values: CDR1 SGHVS, CDR2 FNYEAQ. CDR3 size: 16 residues. Losses at the gene ends were 4 bases for V and 6 bases for J; bases not matched to a gene: 5. The CDR3 DNA reads TGTGCCAGCAGCTGGGGACTAGCGGGGGCTTTCAATGAGCAGTTCTTC. Residues: CASSWGLAGAFNEQFF.

This sequence joins TRBV4-1 and TRBJ2-4, with 7 bases that match TRBD1. The V gene end was trimmed by 1 base and the J gene end by 7 bases; junction bases not matched to a gene: 7. The CDR3 spans 15 residues. Germline CDR1 is MGHRA and CDR2 is YSYEKL. Here the CDR3 DNA reads TGCGCCAGCAGCCAAGGATACCAACAGGGGAACATTCAGTACTTC. Protein sequence: CASSQGYQQGNIQYF.

This clonotype was picked up a small number of times. The chain employs TRBV25-1 and TRBJ2-5; TRBD1 matches 9 bases. The J segment lost 4 bases and the V segment lost 10 bases, leaving 10 bases of the junction unmatched. This CDR3 is 14 amino acids long. Looked up from germline, CDR1 is MGHDK and CDR2 is SYGVNS. CDR3 region: CATTPGTGRETQYF. The DNA for the CDR3 is TGTGCCACCACCCCTGGGACAGGGCGAGAGACCCAGTACTTC.

The rearrangement uses TRBV2 and TRBJ1-6; 7 nucleotides align to TRBD1. This CDR3 is built from 14 residues. Germline trimming cut 3 bases from V and 7 bases from J; bases unmatched to any gene: 3. The germline V gene encodes CDR1 SNHLY and CDR2 FYNNEI. The CDR3 nucleotides are TGTGCCAGCAGTGAGGGCAGGGGGAATTCACCCCTCCACTTT. Its translation is CASSEGRGNSPLHF.

The rearrangement links TRBV10-3 to TRBJ2-7, with D perhaps matching TRBD2 (5 bases). CDR1 is ENHRY and CDR2 is SYGVKD in the germline V gene. The V gene lost 0 bases and the J gene lost 0 bases, with 15 bases spanning the gap. The CDR3 runs 17 residues. CDR3 sequence (DNA): TGTGCCATCAGTGAGTCGAAGACGGGGAGAACCTCCTACGAGCAGTACGTC. It is translated as CAISESKTGRTSYEQYV.

The J gene is TRBJ2-7, the V gene TRBV28; 12 positions agree with TRBD2. The CDR3 totals 17 residues. J lost 1 base, V lost 6 bases, and 10 bases had no gene match. Germline CDR1 MDHEN, CDR2 SYDVKM. The DNA for the CDR3 is TGTGCCAGCAGGATCCGGGCTAGCGGGAGGGATTCCTACGAGCAGTACTTC. Protein: CASRIRASGRDSYEQYF.

This clonotype showed up just a few times. The rearrangement links TRBV20-1 to TRBJ2-1, with a possible D match to TRBD2 (7 bases). V gave up 6 bases and J gave up 4 bases, with 16 bases separating them. Germline V gene data show CDR1 as DFQATT and CDR2 as SNEGSKA (reference sequence). The CDR3 runs 14 residues. CDR3 sequence (DNA): TGCAGTGCCGATGGGGGGGCCGTTTACAATGAGCAGTTCTTC. Its translation: CSADGGAVYNEQFF.

V gene TRBV6-1 combines with J gene TRBJ2-1, with D perhaps matching TRBD2 (6 bases). V shed 6 bases and J shed 0 bases, with 15 bases lying between them. CDR3 size: 16 residues. Germline values: CDR1 MNHNS, CDR2 SASEGT. The DNA for the CDR3 is TGTGCCAGCAGGGCAGAGGGAGGAAGCTCCTACAATGAGCAGTTCTTC. Its translation is CASRAEGGSSYNEQFF.